These 20 T cell receptor beta chains originate from one sample sequenced in a study of post-analysis software for immune sequencing data. The TCR beta cDNA libraries contained unique molecular identifiers. TCRdb reprocessed the PCR reads via MiXCR and lists one record per CDR3 protein. Among approximately 630,000 distinct CDR3 sequences listed, approximately 60% were seen once. General study findings and limits: A few TRBV segments (TRBV5-6, TRBV5-1 and TRBV20-1 among them) occurred more frequently in patients than in controls.

Antigens for these TCRs are unknown. Sequencing was performed on blood. Receptors were obtained from a girl aged 2-10 years with multiple sclerosis.

This clonotype showed up just once. The V and J genes are TRBV11-3 and TRBJ2-1; TRBD2 matches at 7 bases. Germline values: CDR1 SGHNT, CDR2 YENEEA. This CDR3 comprises 17 residues. V dropped 5 bases and J dropped 0; count of bases not matched to a gene: 10. Written as DNA, the CDR3 is TGTGCCAGCAGCAAGGGGAGCGGGAAAAGCTCCTACAATGAGCAGTTCTTC. Protein: CASSKGSGKSSYNEQFF. Combining the CDR3 with reference TRBV11-3 and TRBJ2-1 gives the whole variable domain EAGVVQSPRYKIIEKKQPVAFWCNPISGHNTLYWYLQNLGQGPELLIRYENEEAVDDSQLPKDRFSAERLKGVDSTLKIQPAELGDSAVYLCASSKGSGKSSYNEQFFGPGTRLTVL.

This clonotype appeared a few times. J is TRBJ2-3 and V is TRBV29-1, with 9 bases aligning to TRBD2. With 8 bases clipped from V and 1 base from J, the junction kept 13 bases outside the gene matches. The CDR3 consists of 16 residues. Per germline, CDR1 SQVTM and CDR2 ANQGSEA. CDR3 coding DNA: TGCAGCTCCCCGCCCGCGGGGGGGAGAGGCACAGATACGCAGTATTTT. Its protein is CSSPPAGGRGTDTQYF.

This clonotype appeared a few times. The rearrangement links TRBV11-2 to TRBJ2-1; possible D gene TRBD2, 8 bases. V was trimmed by 3 bases and J by 0 bases, leaving 15 bases between them. CDR1 is SGHAT, CDR2 FQNNGV, per germline. The CDR3 consists of 17 residues. The chain's CDR3 is CASSLGQRESSYNEQFF. The CDR3 bases are TGTGCCAGCAGCTTGGGACAGCGGGAGAGCTCCTACAATGAGCAGTTCTTC.

The J gene is TRBJ2-7, the V gene TRBV2; possibly TRBD1 for D (6 bases). Trimming removed 6 bases at V and 3 bases at J, with 18 bases between. The CDR3 extends over 15 amino acids. Looked up from germline, CDR1 is SNHLY and CDR2 is FYNNEI. CDR3 coding DNA: TGTGCCAGCAGCGGAAACAGGGTGGGGGTCTACGAGCAGTACTTC. Translating it yields CASSGNRVGVYEQYF.

The V call is TRBV12-3 or TRBV12-4, the J call TRBJ2-1; TRBD1 aligns across 8 bases. V lost 1 base, J lost 10 bases, and 9 bases stayed unmatched. The CDR3 extends over 15 amino acids. Written as DNA, the CDR3 is TGTGCCAGCAGTTTAGACGGGACAGGTTGGTCGGAGCAGTTCTTC. This gives the protein CASSLDGTGWSEQFF.

This clonotype was found a few times. The chain carries TRBV20-1 and TRBJ2-3; no clear D. The CDR3 covers 14 residues. V lost 3 bases and J lost 0, with 10 bases in between. Germline CDR1 is DFQATT and CDR2 is SNEGSKA (reference sequence). The DNA for the CDR3 is TGCAGTGCTAGCGGTACCTCTAGCACAGATACGCAGTATTTT. It specifies CSASGTSSTDTQYF.

Comments on this clonotype: A read error may account for a junction end that differs from germline. The CDR3 region is CASSSATSREQYF. The CDR3, as DNA: TGTGCTAGCAGCTCAGCGACTAGTCGCGAGCAGTACTTC. The chain couples TRBV7-7 to TRBJ2-7; D perhaps matches TRBD2 (6 bases). This CDR3 has 13 amino acids. Germline V gives CDR1 SSHAT, CDR2 FNYEAQ (reference sequence).

This rearrangement joins TRBV29-1 to TRBJ1-2; a weak D match, TRBD1 (5 bases). The germline gives CDR1 SQVTM, CDR2 ANQGSEA. CDR3 size: 13 residues. Trimming stripped 1 base from V and 4 bases from J, with 10 bases between. For the CDR3, the DNA is TGCAGCGTTGAAGGTATTGGGGGCTATGGCTACACCTTC. This sequence encodes CSVEGIGGYGYTF.

The chain couples TRBV12-3 or TRBV12-4 to TRBJ2-4; a possible D gene is TRBD2 (6 bases). V gave up 5 bases and J gave up 3 bases, with 11 bases separating them. The CDR3 consists of 14 residues. CDR3: CASSPMGGKNIQYF. The CDR3 nucleotides read TGTGCCAGCAGTCCCATGGGGGGCAAAAACATTCAGTACTTC.

This chain joins TRBV12-3 or TRBV12-4 and TRBJ2-7; D tentatively reads TRBD1 or TRBD2 (5 bases each). V was pared by 4 bases and J by 0 bases, with 13 bases between. This CDR3 spans 15 amino acids. The CDR3 nucleotides read TGTGCCAGCAGTTCGGGGCAGGCGGACTCCTACGAGCAGTACTTC. Residues: CASSSGQADSYEQYF.

The chain joins TRBV5-5 to TRBJ1-2, with TRBD1 identical over 7 bases. The CDR3 has 15 amino acids. V shed 8 bases and J 4 bases; nucleotides not matched to a gene: 14. Germline V gives CDR1 SGHKS, CDR2 YYEKEE (reference sequence). The CDR3 loop reads CASQPNRGPFYGYTF. Here the CDR3 DNA reads TGTGCCAGTCAACCTAACAGGGGTCCCTTCTATGGCTACACCTTC.

V usage is TRBV5-1 and J usage is TRBJ2-1; a possible D gene is TRBD1 (6 bases). This CDR3 has 15 amino acids. Germline V gene sequence: CDR1 SGHRS, CDR2 YFSETQ. Trimming pared 0 bases from V and 6 bases from J, leaving 13 bases between. The CDR3 loop is CASSLAGQPSNEQFF. The CDR3 bases are TGCGCCAGCAGCTTGGCGGGACAACCCTCCAATGAGCAGTTCTTC.

V and J are TRBV9 and TRBJ2-1; the D call may be TRBD1 or TRBD2 (5 bases each). Germline V CDR1 and CDR2: SGDLS, YYNGEE. This CDR3 comprises 15 residues. V lost 2 bases, J lost 6 bases, and 15 bases lay in between. The CDR3 here is CASSVGLGVLNEQFF. DNA of the CDR3: TGTGCCAGCAGCGTCGGATTGGGGGTCCTCAATGAGCAGTTCTTC. The full variable domain, in which reference TRBV9 and TRBJ2-1 provide the parts outside the CDR3, is DSGVTQTPKHLITATGQRVTLRCSPRSGDLSVYWYQQSLDQGLQFLIQYYNGEERAKGNILERFSAQQFPDLHSELNLSSLELGDSALYFCASSVGLGVLNEQFFGPGTRLTVL.

V is TRBV12-3 or TRBV12-4 and J is TRBJ2-5, with 8 bases that match TRBD1. The CDR3 spans 15 residues. Unmatched junction bases numbered 10, after V lost 5 bases and J lost 5 bases. CDR3 in DNA: TGTGCCAGCAGTCCGCGCAGGGGGCCGACGGAGACCCAGTACTTC. Protein sequence: CASSPRRGPTETQYF.

The chain employs TRBV12-3 or TRBV12-4 and TRBJ2-5, with 7 bases fitting TRBD1. Germline trimming cut 6 bases from V and 3 bases from J; bases unmatched to any gene: 13. There are 16 residues in the CDR3. In DNA, the CDR3 is TGTGCCAGCAGCATATGGTCAGGGACAGCAGAAGAGACCCAGTACTTC. This encodes CASSIWSGTAEETQYF.

This clonotype was observed a few times. V gene TRBV7-9 combines with J gene TRBJ2-3; the D is unclear. The CDR3 is 15 residues long. V was cut by 2 bases and J by 0 bases, with 9 bases left in between. Germline CDR1 and CDR2: SEHNR and FQNEAQ (reference sequence). CDR3 coding DNA: TGTGCCAGCAGCTTAAGTCTGTCTAGCACAGATACGCAGTATTTT. Translation gives CASSLSLSSTDTQYF.

The rearrangement joins TRBV4-2 to TRBJ2-1; TRBD2 matches 10 bases. This CDR3 has 19 residues. Trimming took 0 bases from V and 4 from J; bases not matched to a gene: 12. From germline, CDR1 is LGHNA and CDR2 YNFKEQ. The CDR3 here is CASSQDPSGPAGGYNEQFF. Written as DNA, the CDR3 is TGTGCCAGCAGCCAAGATCCCTCAGGGCCAGCGGGGGGGTACAATGAGCAGTTCTTC.

The CDR3 is CATSDPVKAYNEQFF. The CDR3 coding sequence is TGTGCCACCAGTGACCCGGTTAAGGCCTACAATGAGCAGTTCTTC. The V call is TRBV24-1, the J call TRBJ2-1; D gene ambiguous. This CDR3 has 15 amino acids. Trimming took 4 bases from V and 2 from J, leaving 11 bases between them. Germline-derived CDR1 and CDR2 are KGHDR and SFDVKD.

This clonotype was recorded once. The V call is TRBV7-9, the J call TRBJ2-1; D not resolved. Trimming shortened V by 5 bases and J by 7 bases, and 12 bases separated the two germline ends. Germline values: CDR1 SEHNR, CDR2 FQNEAQ (reference sequence). The CDR3 has 13 residues. In DNA form, the CDR3 reads TGTGCCAGCAGCCCTAAGGAACGGAATGAGCAGTTCTTC. Protein: CASSPKERNEQFF.

Here the CDR3 DNA reads TGTGCCAGCACGGGACCCAAAAACATTCAGTACTTC. It translates to CASTGPKNIQYF. The chain couples TRBV2 to TRBJ2-4, with D perhaps given as TRBD1 or TRBD2 (5 bases each). Germline CDR1 reads SNHLY; CDR2 reads FYNNEI. The CDR3 covers 12 residues. V lost 7 bases and J 2 bases, leaving 6 bases between the germline ends.